The TCR beta chain described here comes from a study of cytomegalovirus exposure and HLA in healthy donors. Study-level findings and limits: Rare TCR sequences dominated, though some public TCRs recurred in many donors. Cytomegalovirus-associated TCR beta chains were listed, numbering around 150. Other equally common chains were less clonally expanded than HLA-associated TCR beta chains, a later analysis showed. In an earlier analysis, productive rearrangement rates for most beta V segments clustered near 87% or 30%.

With 60 Vbeta and 13 Jbeta primers, the PCR was carried out. Using immunoSEQ multiplex PCR, the repertoire was profiled, and TCRdb retains in-frame clones only, with some absent. Among more than 95,000 clones listed, 8% to 10% were seen once. Germline CDR1 is SGHTA and CDR2 is FQGNSA. V lost 3 bases to trimming and J lost 5 bases, with 11 bases between them. This CDR3 is 13 amino acids long. This clone came up a few times. What it binds is not known. The specimen was PBMCs. This sequence originates from a man aged 25-45 years in good health and CMV-seronegative. V gene TRBV7-2 combines with J gene TRBJ2-7; no reliable D call. In DNA, the CDR3 is TGTGCCAGCAGCTTCGGAGTTTTGGACGAGCAGTACTTC. This codes for CASSFGVLDEQYF. Supplemented by reference TRBV7-2 and TRBJ2-7, the full variable domain reads GAGVSQSPSNKVTEKGKDVELRCDPISGHTALYWYRQSLGQGLEFLIYFQGNSAPDKSGLPSDRFSAERTGGSVSTLTIQRTQQEDSAVYLCASSFGVLDEQYFGPGTRLTVT.